Each of the 23 T cell receptor beta chains below was sequenced from the same sample in a study of identical twins. TCRdb re-analysed the 5' RACE reads in MiXCR, keeping a single row per CDR3 protein. The sample lists about 210,000 distinct CDR3 sequences, around 10% seen once, with just over 5% in the top ten. The sequenced material came from memory (CD45RO+) T cells sorted from blood. These receptors all stem from a woman aged 18 to 35 in good health.

V is TRBV4-2 and J is TRBJ2-5; the match to TRBD2 covers 10 bases. Germline V gene lookup returns CDR1 LGHNA and CDR2 YNFKEQ. The V gene end was trimmed by 2 bases and the J gene end by 3 bases; junction bases not matched to a gene: 3. This CDR3 contains 15 residues. CDR3 sequence reads: CASSQTSGAKETQYF. DNA of the CDR3: TGTGCCAGCAGCCAAACTAGCGGGGCCAAAGAGACCCAGTACTTC.

The chain combines TRBV10-3 with TRBJ2-1, with a possible D match to TRBD2 (6 bases). CDR3 size: 14 residues. CDR1 is ENHRY and CDR2 is SYGVKD in the germline V gene. The V end was cut by 4 bases, the J end by 7 bases, with 14 bases between. The CDR3 DNA is TGTGCCATCAGTGGTACCGCGGGGCCGAATGAGCAGTTCTTC. Encoded protein: CAISGTAGPNEQFF.

The sample holds a few counts of this clonotype. The V call is TRBV18, the J call TRBJ1-4, with 8 positions matching TRBD1. The V segment lost 5 bases and the J segment 3 bases; nucleotides outside the gene matches: 5. Germline CDR1 reads KGHSH; CDR2 reads LQKENI. CDR3 length: 15 amino acids. The CDR3 DNA reads as TGTGCCAGCTCATCGGGACAGGCGGCTAATGAAAAACTGTTTTTT. Translated: CASSSGQAANEKLFF.

This clonotype occurred many times. This chain connects TRBV5-5 to TRBJ2-2; D could derive from TRBD1 or TRBD2 (6 bases each). The CDR3 contains 15 residues. CDR1 and CDR2 (germline): SGHKS, YYEKEE (reference sequence). V dropped 2 bases and J dropped 7 bases, with 15 bases sitting between them. This CDR3 reads CASSLSGGQNGELFF. The DNA for the CDR3 is TGTGCCAGCAGCTTATCTGGGGGGCAGAACGGGGAGCTGTTTTTT.

This chain connects TRBV12-3 or TRBV12-4 to TRBJ1-1, with D hard to call. CDR3 length: 14 residues. The germline V and J ends were trimmed by 6 bases and 1 base, with 12 bases remaining between them. The CDR3 nucleotides are TGTGCCAGCAGATTCAAGGGAGGGAACACTGAAGCTTTCTTT. This encodes CASRFKGGNTEAFF.

The chain carries TRBV9 and TRBJ1-4; no firm D call. V was clipped by 4 bases and J by 4 bases, with 17 bases between them. Germline V gives CDR1 SGDLS, CDR2 YYNGEE. CDR3 length: 16 residues. CDR3 in DNA: TGTGCCAGCAGCCCATTCCTGGCCTCCCTTAATGAAAAACTGTTTTTT. Protein sequence: CASSPFLASLNEKLFF. Filled out from reference TRBV9 and TRBJ1-4, the complete variable domain reads DSGVTQTPKHLITATGQRVTLRCSPRSGDLSVYWYQQSLDQGLQFLIQYYNGEERAKGNILERFSAQQFPDLHSELNLSSLELGDSALYFCASSPFLASLNEKLFFGSGTQLSVL.

The rearrangement joins TRBV7-2 to TRBJ2-7, with D possibly being TRBD2 (6 bases). CDR1 is SGHTA, CDR2 FQGNSA, per germline. Deletions cut 1 base from V and 2 bases from J, with 15 bases between. This CDR3 comprises 16 residues. CDR3 nucleotide sequence: TGTGCCAGCAGCTTAGAGGCCGGGGGTACCCCCTACGAGCAGTACTTC. Translation: CASSLEAGGTPYEQYF.

To note about this clonotype: The junction differs from germline at one of its ends, possibly a read error. The chain couples TRBV14 to TRBJ2-7, with D unresolved. Germline-derived CDR1 and CDR2 are SGHDN and FVKESK. CDR3 length: 18 amino acids. CDR3: CASSLAWGVRTDGYKQYF. The CDR3, as DNA: TGTGCCAGCAGCCTCGCCTGGGGTGTACGAACGGATGGCTACAAGCAGTACTTC.

J is TRBJ2-3 and V is TRBV18; TRBD2 aligns across 7 bases. The CDR3 has 16 residues. Losses at the gene ends were 3 bases for V and 0 bases for J; bases not matched to a gene: 6. CDR1 KGHSH and CDR2 LQKENI come from the germline V gene. CDR3 DNA sequence: TGTGCCAGCTCACCTAACGCGGGGGATAGCACAGATACGCAGTATTTT. It codes for CASSPNAGDSTDTQYF.

This clonotype was counted only a few times. This chain connects TRBV7-9 to TRBJ2-1, with 9 bases that match TRBD2. There are 17 residues in the CDR3. Per germline, CDR1 SEHNR and CDR2 FQNEAQ (reference sequence). V lost 4 bases and J lost 9; bases outside the gene matches: 16. In DNA form, the CDR3 reads TGTGCCAGCAGCTCCAGTAGCGGGAGAACGTTGGGTGGTGAGCAGTTCTTC. Encoded protein: CASSSSSGRTLGGEQFF.

This clonotype was recorded a few times. V usage is TRBV12-3 or TRBV12-4 and J usage is TRBJ2-2; D not certain. V gave up 7 bases and J gave up 3 bases, with 18 bases separating them. This CDR3 has 16 residues. The CDR3, as DNA: TGTGCCAGCACCCCCCGGGTGGCGGCCCACACCGGGGAGCTGTTTTTT. Protein: CASTPRVAAHTGELFF.

This clonotype was found a few times. DNA of the CDR3: TGTGCCAGCGGCGGGACAGCAAACTTCTATGGCTACACCTTC. It is translated as CASGGTANFYGYTF. The chain has TRBV12-3 or TRBV12-4 and TRBJ1-2; 7 nucleotides match TRBD1. V gave up 8 bases and J gave up 4 bases; unmatched junction bases: 10. The CDR3 loop spans 14 amino acids.

The chain recombines TRBV11-3 with TRBJ1-2; 7 bases match TRBD1. Germline CDR1 and CDR2: SGHNT and YENEEA. The CDR3 is 13 residues long. V was clipped by 4 bases and J by 4 bases; unmatched bases: 3. CDR3 region: CASSSTGFYGYTF. The CDR3, as DNA: TGTGCCAGCAGCTCGACAGGGTTCTATGGCTACACCTTC.

This clonotype was observed a handful of times. The chain recombines TRBV6-1 with TRBJ2-3; D not certain. The germline V gene has CDR1 MNHNS and CDR2 SASEGT. Trimming pared 5 bases from V and 6 bases from J, leaving 15 bases between. The CDR3 spans 14 residues. CDR3 sequence: CASSRGLPGDTQYF. Written as DNA, the CDR3 is TGTGCCAGCAGTCGTGGTTTGCCCGGGGATACGCAGTATTTT.

The chain combines TRBV20-1 with TRBJ2-7; no clear D gene. The CDR3 length is 11 residues. The germline gives CDR1 DFQATT, CDR2 SNEGSKA (reference sequence). Trimming took 8 bases from V and 5 from J, leaving 13 bases between them. The CDR3 is CSSLFGHEQYF. The CDR3 nucleotides read TGCAGTTCCCTTTTTGGCCACGAGCAGTACTTC.

This clonotype was recorded many times. This sequence joins TRBV12-3 or TRBV12-4 and TRBJ2-1; TRBD1 matches at 11 bases. The CDR3 has 15 amino acids. V lost 3 bases to trimming and J lost 6 bases; unmatched junction nucleotides: 4. The CDR3 protein is CASSFRGTGGNEQFF. The CDR3 nucleotides are TGTGCCAGCAGTTTTCGAGGGACAGGGGGCAATGAGCAGTTCTTC.

The CDR3 here is CSAGTSGFPYEQYF. The DNA of the CDR3 is TGCAGTGCCGGGACTAGCGGGTTCCCCTACGAGCAGTACTTC. The chain recombines TRBV20-1 with TRBJ2-7; 12 nucleotides align to TRBD2. This CDR3 contains 14 residues. V trimming: 6 bases; J trimming: 2 bases; junction bases outside the gene matches: 5. The V gene's germline CDR1 is DFQATT and CDR2 SNEGSKA (reference sequence).

The gene calls are TRBV19 and TRBJ2-7; D remains ambiguous. The CDR3 extends over 14 amino acids. Per germline, CDR1 LNHDA and CDR2 SQIVND (reference sequence). V shed 4 bases and J shed 6 bases, with 16 bases lying between them. CDR3 amino acids: CASSRAALIGEQYF. CDR3 DNA sequence: TGTGCCAGTAGTAGGGCGGCTCTGATTGGCGAGCAGTACTTC.

In this sample, this clonotype turned up many times. V is TRBV20-1 and J is TRBJ2-1; 10 bases map to TRBD2. CDR3 length: 13 residues. V was pared by 6 bases and J by 4 bases, with 3 bases of the junction left unmatched. Germline assignment: CDR1 DFQATT and CDR2 SNEGSKA (reference sequence). The CDR3 nucleotides are TGCAGTGCCGGGACTAGCGTGTACAATGAGCAGTTCTTC. Its translation is CSAGTSVYNEQFF.

This clonotype was seen a few times. The CDR3 loop is CASRRGASKNIQYF. The CDR3 DNA is TGTGCCAGCAGAAGGGGGGCTAGCAAAAACATTCAGTACTTC. This rearrangement joins TRBV27 to TRBJ2-4; D might be TRBD1 or TRBD2, each matching 6 bases. The CDR3 is made up of 14 amino acids. The V end lost 6 bases, the J end lost 3 bases, and 12 bases lay between the germline ends. CDR1 and CDR2 from the germline V gene are MNHEY and SMNVEV (reference sequence).

The sample holds many counts of this clonotype. The chain recombines TRBV27 with TRBJ2-7; the match to TRBD1 covers 9 bases. CDR1 is MNHEY and CDR2 is SMNVEV in the germline V gene (reference sequence). There are 17 residues in the CDR3. Trimming took 2 bases from V and 3 from J; bases not matched to a gene: 11. CDR3 DNA: TGTGCCAGCAGTTTAAAAGAGCCAGGACAGGGGTTCTACGAGCAGTACTTC. Its translation is CASSLKEPGQGFYEQYF.

This clonotype came up many times. The chain joins TRBV12-3 or TRBV12-4 to TRBJ2-1; D is uncertain. Trimming took off 5 bases at V and 5 bases at J, with 16 bases between the two ends. The CDR3 spans 15 residues. The CDR3 protein is CASSPPIGVNNEQFF. DNA of the CDR3: TGTGCCAGCAGTCCTCCGATAGGCGTCAACAATGAGCAGTTCTTC.

The table lists this clonotype with a few counts. V gene TRBV7-2 combines with J gene TRBJ1-3; the match to TRBD1 covers 8 bases. V was pared by 5 bases and J by 2 bases, with 8 bases of the junction left unmatched. The CDR3 is 16 residues long. CDR1 is SGHTA and CDR2 is FQGNSA in the germline V gene. The CDR3 loop reads CASSPRATGAGNTIYF. The CDR3 nucleotides read TGTGCCAGCAGCCCCCGGGCGACAGGGGCTGGAAACACCATATATTTT.